This entry lists 22 T cell receptor beta chains sequenced from one sample in a study of T-cell memory formation after mild COVID-19. TCRdb analysed the 5' RACE reads with MiXCR anew, one entry per CDR3 protein. The table shows roughly 240,000 distinct CDR3 sequences, with 15% to 20% occurring only once. Material for sequencing was PBMCs or a T cell subset sorted from them (not recorded which). The receptors stem from a man between 18 and 35 years old who had mild COVID-19 (a few samples of this study predate the infection). Cell type and time point are not known.

J is TRBJ1-4 and V is TRBV5-1, with D perhaps matching TRBD1 (6 bases). Germline CDR1 is SGHRS and CDR2 is YFSETQ. The CDR3 is 14 residues long. V lost 3 bases to trimming and J lost 1 base, with 7 bases between them. CDR3 DNA sequence: TGCGCCAGCAGCTCACAGGGAACTAATGAAAAACTGTTTTTT. Translating it yields CASSSQGTNEKLFF.

This clonotype was counted only a few times. The V and J genes are TRBV7-2 and TRBJ2-5; D could derive from TRBD1 or TRBD2 (5 bases each). The germline CDR1 and CDR2 sequences are SGHTA and FQGNSA. CDR3 length: 14 residues. Deletions cut 1 base from V and 4 bases from J, with 10 bases between. The CDR3 is CASSLVGGRETQYF. In DNA form, the CDR3 reads TGTGCCAGCAGCTTAGTTGGGGGAAGAGAGACCCAGTACTTC.

This clonotype appeared a few times. V gene TRBV6-2 or TRBV6-3 combines with J gene TRBJ2-3, with a weak D call TRBD1 (6 bases). V lost 6 bases to trimming and J lost 7 bases, with 11 bases between them. CDR1 and CDR2 from the germline V gene are MNHEY and SVGEGT. There are 12 residues in the CDR3. The CDR3 bases are TGTGCCAGCAGGAAGACAGGAAATACGCAGTATTTT. Protein sequence: CASRKTGNTQYF.

This clonotype was detected a few times. This chain's CDR3 is CASSLYGYTF. CDR3 sequence (DNA): TGTGCCAGCAGCCTTTATGGCTACACCTTC. The chain has TRBV7-9 and TRBJ1-2; D gene ambiguous. The V and J ends lost 5 bases and 5 bases respectively, with 3 bases between them. Germline values: CDR1 SEHNR, CDR2 FQNEAQ (reference sequence). The CDR3 contains 10 residues. The variable domain in full, with the rest retrieved from reference TRBV7-9 and TRBJ1-2, is DTGVSQNPRHKITKRGQNVTFRCDPISEHNRLYWYRQTLGQGPEFLTYFQNEAQLEKSRLLSDRFSAERPKGSFSTLEIQRTEQGDSAMYLCASSLYGYTFGSGTRLTVV.

This clonotype has a handful of counts. The chain links TRBV6-2 or TRBV6-3 to TRBJ2-7; a possible D gene is TRBD1 (5 bases). The germline gives CDR1 MNHEY, CDR2 SVGEGT. Trimming took 6 bases from V and 2 from J, leaving 8 bases between them. The length of the CDR3 is 12 residues. The DNA of the CDR3 is TGTGCCAGCAGCTGGGGCCCCTACGAGCAGTACGTC. It is translated as CASSWGPYEQYV.

CDR3 coding DNA: TGTGCCAGCAGTCGTACAGGGGCGTTGGGCGAAAAACTGTTTTTT. Translation: CASSRTGALGEKLFF. The rearrangement joins TRBV6-5 to TRBJ1-4; 7 nucleotides agree with TRBD1. The CDR3 has 15 residues. CDR1 and CDR2 from the germline V gene are MNHEY and SVGAGI. The trim removed 5 bases at V and 8 bases at J, leaving 11 bases unmatched.

The rearrangement links TRBV7-9 to TRBJ1-1, with D perhaps matching TRBD1 (5 bases). Deletions cut 5 bases from V and 5 bases from J, with 12 bases between. The CDR3 contains 13 residues. CDR1 is SEHNR, CDR2 FQNEAQ, per germline (reference sequence). The CDR3 region is CASSHIKGTEAFF. The CDR3, as DNA: TGTGCCAGCAGCCATATTAAGGGGACTGAAGCTTTCTTT.

At least ten counts were recorded for this clonotype. This chain connects TRBV29-1 to TRBJ1-4; maybe TRBD1 (5 bases). This CDR3 is 13 amino acids long. V lost 7 bases, J lost 7 bases, and 16 bases lay in between. Germline assignment: CDR1 SQVTM and CDR2 ANQGSEA. In nucleotides, the CDR3 is TGCAGCGCCGCGTTGGACGGGGGTGAAAAACTGTTTTTT. Protein product: CSAALDGGEKLFF.

This chain joins TRBV10-3 and TRBJ1-1; D perhaps matches TRBD1 (5 bases). The CDR3 length is 13 residues. Germline CDR1 is ENHRY and CDR2 is SYGVKD. Trimming took 6 bases from V and 1 from J, leaving 9 bases between them. The CDR3: CAIRQGTNTEAFF. CDR3 DNA sequence: TGTGCCATCAGGCAGGGCACGAACACTGAAGCTTTCTTT.

This clonotype appeared many times. This chain joins TRBV29-1 and TRBJ2-5; D is unresolved. Trimming took 5 bases from V and 3 from J, leaving 4 bases between them. Germline CDR1 is SQVTM and CDR2 is ANQGSEA. This CDR3 has 10 residues. CDR3 sequence (DNA): TGCAGCGTTAGAGAAGAGACCCAGTACTTC. It yields the protein CSVREETQYF. Full variable domain (missing parts from reference TRBV29-1 and TRBJ2-5): SAVISQKPSRDICQRGTSLTIQCQVDSQVTMMFWYRQQPGQSLTLIATANQGSEATYESGFVIDKFPISRPNLTFSTLTVSNMSPEDSSIYLCSVREETQYFGPGTRLLVL.

This clonotype was seen only a few times. The rearrangement links TRBV5-1 to TRBJ2-7, with D possibly matching TRBD1 (5 bases). Germline V gives CDR1 SGHRS, CDR2 YFSETQ. V lost 0 bases and J lost 0, with 16 bases in between. This CDR3 comprises 17 residues. The CDR3 protein is CASSLERRQGDSYEQYF. Here the CDR3 DNA reads TGCGCCAGCAGCTTGGAACGCCGCCAGGGCGACTCCTACGAGCAGTACTTC. Full variable domain (missing parts from reference TRBV5-1 and TRBJ2-7): KAGVTQTPRYLIKTRGQQVTLSCSPISGHRSVSWYQQTPGQGLQFLFEYFSETQRNKGNFPGRFSGRQFSNSRSEMNVSTLELGDSALYLCASSLERRQGDSYEQYFGPGTRLTVT.

This clonotype came up many times. V and J are TRBV5-1 and TRBJ2-3, with 14 bases matching TRBD2. Per the germline V gene, CDR1 is SGHRS and CDR2 is YFSETQ. The V and J ends lost 3 bases and 6 bases, in that order; junction bases with no gene match: 6. The CDR3 spans 16 residues. The CDR3 coding sequence is TGCGCCAGCAGCTCCGGGACTAGCGGGGGCGGTGATACGCAGTATTTT. Amino acids: CASSSGTSGGGDTQYF.

The sample holds a few counts of this clonotype. The genes are TRBV2 and TRBJ1-2; 10 bases match TRBD1. Unmatched junction bases numbered 5, after V lost 3 bases and J lost 7 bases. The CDR3 runs 14 residues. Germline values: CDR1 SNHLY, CDR2 FYNNEI. CDR3 bases: TGTGCCAGCAGTGACGAGAGGACAGGGGGTGGCTACACCTTC. Protein sequence: CASSDERTGGGYTF.

This clonotype was counted at least ten times. The chain is built from TRBV6-1 and TRBJ2-1; TRBD1 matches at 9 bases. The V segment lost 7 bases and the J segment 10 bases; nucleotides outside the gene matches: 17. CDR3 length: 16 amino acids. Germline V lookup: CDR1 MNHNS, CDR2 SASEGT. The CDR3 DNA reads as TGTGCCAGCACCCGACGGCCGGGACAGGGCTCTCGGGAGCAGTTCTTC. It encodes CASTRRPGQGSREQFF.

CDR3 coding DNA: TGTGCCAGCAGTTTACTCGCGGCTTCCTATGGCTACACCTTC. As protein: CASSLLAASYGYTF. The chain employs TRBV12-3 or TRBV12-4 and TRBJ1-2; D unclear. The CDR3 runs 14 residues. Trimming shortened V by 2 bases and J by 4 bases, and 11 bases separated the two germline ends.

A few counts support this clonotype. The rearrangement links TRBV12-3 or TRBV12-4 to TRBJ2-1; 8 bases agree with TRBD1. J lost 0 bases, V lost 6 bases, and 7 bases had no gene match. This CDR3 has 16 amino acids. The CDR3 DNA is TGTGCCAGCAGGGGGGGACAGGCAGACTCCTACAATGAGCAGTTCTTC. Protein: CASRGGQADSYNEQFF.

This clonotype was seen more than once but under ten times. The chain carries TRBV30 and TRBJ1-5, with 7 positions matching TRBD1. The germline V gene encodes CDR1 GTSNPN and CDR2 SVGIG (reference sequence). V was clipped by 2 bases and J by 6 bases; unmatched bases: 10. The CDR3 is made up of 15 amino acids. CDR3 nucleotides: TGTGCCTGGAGTAGGGGACAGATCATAAGTCAGCCCCAGCATTTT. The encoded protein is CAWSRGQIISQPQHF.

The J gene is TRBJ1-1, the V gene TRBV12-3 or TRBV12-4, with TRBD1 as a possible D gene (6 bases). This CDR3 region has 14 residues. Trimming pared 7 bases from V and 1 base from J, leaving 13 bases between. In nucleotides, the CDR3 is TGTGCCAGCACCCCATCGGACAGGAACACTGAAGCTTTCTTT. It yields the protein CASTPSDRNTEAFF.

This clonotype was picked up a small number of times. The V gene is TRBV5-1, the J gene TRBJ1-1; D remains ambiguous. Trimming removed 1 base at V and 1 base at J, with 8 bases between. There are 14 residues in the CDR3. Germline CDR1 SGHRS, CDR2 YFSETQ. CDR3 sequence: CASSLNGANTEAFF. The CDR3 nucleotides are TGCGCCAGCAGCTTGAACGGTGCGAACACTGAAGCTTTCTTT.

This sequence joins TRBV6-2 or TRBV6-3 and TRBJ2-2; 7 bases agree with TRBD2. Germline V gives CDR1 MNHEY, CDR2 SVGEGT. The length of the CDR3 is 17 residues. V lost 6 bases and J lost 4; bases outside the gene matches: 14. CDR3 coding DNA: TGTGCCAGCAGCTCCCATTTGGGGGGGGACGGCACCGGGGAGCTGTTTTTT. Translating gives CASSSHLGGDGTGELFF.

The rearrangement joins TRBV11-2 to TRBJ1-5; D gene ambiguous. V was pared by 2 bases and J by 4 bases, with 6 bases between. CDR3 length: 13 amino acids. Germline V gene data show CDR1 as SGHAT and CDR2 as FQNNGV. The DNA of the CDR3 is TGTGCCAGCAGCTTATCGACTAATCAGCCCCAGCATTTT. Translating it yields CASSLSTNQPQHF.

The rearrangement uses TRBV24-1 and TRBJ2-4; tentative D call: TRBD1 (6 bases). The CDR3 is 14 residues long. V lost 8 bases and J 0 bases, leaving 10 bases between the germline ends. The germline CDR1 and CDR2 sequences are KGHDR and SFDVKD. CDR3 region: CATTGVLAKNIQYF. The CDR3 DNA sequence: TGTGCCACCACAGGGGTTCTAGCCAAAAACATTCAGTACTTC.